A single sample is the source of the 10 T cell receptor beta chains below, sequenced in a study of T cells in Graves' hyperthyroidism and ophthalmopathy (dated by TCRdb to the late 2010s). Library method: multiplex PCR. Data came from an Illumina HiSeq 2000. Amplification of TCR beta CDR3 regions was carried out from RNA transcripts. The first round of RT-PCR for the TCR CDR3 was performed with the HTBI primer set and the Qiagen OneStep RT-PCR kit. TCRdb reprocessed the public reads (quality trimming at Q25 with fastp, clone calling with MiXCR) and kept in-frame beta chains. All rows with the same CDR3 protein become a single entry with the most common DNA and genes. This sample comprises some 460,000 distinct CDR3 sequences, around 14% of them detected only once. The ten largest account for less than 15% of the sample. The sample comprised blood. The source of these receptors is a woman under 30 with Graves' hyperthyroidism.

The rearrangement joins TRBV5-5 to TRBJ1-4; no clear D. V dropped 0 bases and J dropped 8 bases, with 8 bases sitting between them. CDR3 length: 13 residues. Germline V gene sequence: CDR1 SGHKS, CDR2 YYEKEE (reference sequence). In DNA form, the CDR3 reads TGTGCCAGCAGCTTGGCAAGCGGAGAAAAACTGTTTTTT. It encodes CASSLASGEKLFF.

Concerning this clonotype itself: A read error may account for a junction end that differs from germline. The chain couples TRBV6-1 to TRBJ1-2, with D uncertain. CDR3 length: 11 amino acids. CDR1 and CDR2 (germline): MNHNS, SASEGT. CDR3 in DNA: TGTGCCAGCACCGCGGACTATAGCTACACCTTC. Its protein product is CASTADYSYTF.

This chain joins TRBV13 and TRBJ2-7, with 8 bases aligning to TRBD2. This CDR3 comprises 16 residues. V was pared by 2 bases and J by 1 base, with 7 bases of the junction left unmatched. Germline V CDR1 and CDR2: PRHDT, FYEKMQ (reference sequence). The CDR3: CASSLIASGSSYEQYF. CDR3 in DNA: TGTGCCAGCAGCTTAATCGCTAGCGGGTCATCCTACGAGCAGTACTTC.

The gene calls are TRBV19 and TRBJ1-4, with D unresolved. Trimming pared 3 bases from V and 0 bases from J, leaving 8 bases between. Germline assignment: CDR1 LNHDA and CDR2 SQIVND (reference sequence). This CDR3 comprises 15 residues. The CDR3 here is CASSILGTTNEKLFF. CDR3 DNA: TGTGCCAGTAGTATCCTCGGGACAACTAATGAAAAACTGTTTTTT.

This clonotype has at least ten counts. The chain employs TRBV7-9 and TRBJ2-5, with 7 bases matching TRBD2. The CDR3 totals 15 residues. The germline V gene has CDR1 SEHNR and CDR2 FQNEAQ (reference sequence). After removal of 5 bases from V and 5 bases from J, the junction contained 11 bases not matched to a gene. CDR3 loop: CASSLVAGEGETQYF. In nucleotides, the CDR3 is TGTGCCAGCAGCCTCGTGGCGGGAGAGGGGGAGACCCAGTACTTC.

For the CDR3, the DNA is TGCGCCAGCAGGACACGCCCAGGGAATGGCGAGCAGTACTTC. This codes for CASRTRPGNGEQYF. The rearrangement joins TRBV5-1 to TRBJ2-7, with D perhaps TRBD1 (5 bases). This CDR3 has 14 amino acids. V shed 5 bases and J shed 6 bases, with 18 bases lying between them. Germline V gives CDR1 SGHRS, CDR2 YFSETQ.

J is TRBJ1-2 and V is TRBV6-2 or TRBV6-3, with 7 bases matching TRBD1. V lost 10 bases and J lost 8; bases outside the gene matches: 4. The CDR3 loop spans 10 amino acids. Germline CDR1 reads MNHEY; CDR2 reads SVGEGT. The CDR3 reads CATRGEGYTF. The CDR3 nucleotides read TGTGCCACCAGGGGGGAAGGCTACACCTTC.

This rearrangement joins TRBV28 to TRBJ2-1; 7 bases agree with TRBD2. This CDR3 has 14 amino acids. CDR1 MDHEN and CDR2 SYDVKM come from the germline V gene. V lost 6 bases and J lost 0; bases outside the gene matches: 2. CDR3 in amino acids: CASRRLASYNEQFF. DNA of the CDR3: TGTGCCAGCAGGCGACTAGCCTCCTACAATGAGCAGTTCTTC.

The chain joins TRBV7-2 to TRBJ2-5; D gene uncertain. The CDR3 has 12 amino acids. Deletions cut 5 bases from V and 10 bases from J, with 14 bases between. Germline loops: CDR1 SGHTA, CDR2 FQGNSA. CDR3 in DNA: TGTGCCAGCAGCAACGACCGGGCGGACCAGTACTTC. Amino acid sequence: CASSNDRADQYF.

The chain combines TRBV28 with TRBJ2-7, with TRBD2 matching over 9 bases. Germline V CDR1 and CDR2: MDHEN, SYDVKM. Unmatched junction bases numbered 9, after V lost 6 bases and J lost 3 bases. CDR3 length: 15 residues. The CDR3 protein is CASRGGEAGGYEQYF. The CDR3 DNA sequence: TGTGCCAGCAGAGGGGGGGAAGCGGGGGGCTACGAGCAGTACTTC.